This entry features one T cell receptor (beta chain) sequence. V dropped 6 bases and J dropped 8; count of bases not matched to a gene: 6. CDR1 is MDHEN and CDR2 is SYDVKM in the germline V gene. The CDR3 extends over 12 amino acids. The source of the sample is a study of blood T cell repertoires in COVID-19. About the research overall: Some COVID-19 samples were acute and others convalescent; all came from the United States, Italy and Spain.

Data came from immunoSEQ multiplex PCR; TCRdb stores just in-frame clones and leaves some out. The sample contains a few hundred thousand clones, approximately 87% of which appear only once. All enrollees were roughly 18 to 100 years old and from approximately 25 US areas. Among Cohort 3 donors, those recovered had two negative PCRs, clearance, or symptom resolution. This TCR was recovered from a woman between 45 and 65 years old who had recovered from COVID-19. The V and J genes are TRBV28 and TRBJ1-2; TRBD1 matches at 7 bases. Input material: PBMCs or T cells enriched from blood (not recorded which). The chain's CDR3 is CASRDRTRGYTF. CDR3 sequence (DNA): TGTGCCAGCAGGGACAGGACCAGGGGCTACACCTTC.